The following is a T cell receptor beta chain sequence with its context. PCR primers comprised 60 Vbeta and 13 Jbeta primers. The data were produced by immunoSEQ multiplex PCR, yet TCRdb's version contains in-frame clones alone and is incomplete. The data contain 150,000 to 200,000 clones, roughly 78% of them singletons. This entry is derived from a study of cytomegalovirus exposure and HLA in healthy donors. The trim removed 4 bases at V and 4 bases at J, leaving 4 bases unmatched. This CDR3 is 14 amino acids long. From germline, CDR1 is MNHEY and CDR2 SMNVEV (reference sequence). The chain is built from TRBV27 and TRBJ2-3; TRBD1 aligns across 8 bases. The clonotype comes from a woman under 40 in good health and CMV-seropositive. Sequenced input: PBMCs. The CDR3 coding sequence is TGTGCCAGCAGTTCCCGACAGGGGTCAGATACGCAGTATTTT. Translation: CASSSRQGSDTQYF.